The rows below give T cell receptor beta chains drawn from one sample of a study of cytomegalovirus exposure and HLA in healthy donors. Clones were sequenced by immunoSEQ multiplex PCR, and TCRdb holds only the in-frame ones, with some missing. The data contain 150,000 or so clones, roughly 77% of them singletons. The sequenced material came from PBMCs. Every receptor here comes from a male donor in good health and CMV-seronegative. Each CDR3 is given with its conserved first and last residue. D genes are given only for firm matches. Clone size, where shown, is once, few, many, or a class for clones that have expanded.

>TRBJ2-1|-|-|TRBV7-9
CASSLSSGNNEQFF
TGTGCCAGCAGCTTGTCGAGTGGTAACAATGAGCAGTTCTTC
>TRBJ2-7|-|TRBD1|TRBV6-4
CASSDQPGGGEQYF
TGTGCCAGCAGTGATCAACCAGGGGGCGGCGAGCAGTACTTC
>TRBJ1-5|-|TRBD1|TRBV6-1
CASSGDRSFNQPQHF
TGTGCCAGCAGTGGGGACAGGAGCTTCAATCAGCCCCAGCATTTT
>TRBJ1-5|-|TRBD1|TRBV6-6
CASIRGDRGSNQPQHF
TGTGCCAGCATCAGGGGGGACAGGGGAAGCAATCAGCCCCAGCATTTT
>TRBJ2-2|-|-|TRBV19
CASSPQIGGTGELFF
TGTGCCAGTAGCCCCCAGATTGGAGGGACCGGGGAGCTGTTTTTT
>TRBJ2-5|once|TRBD2|TRBV6-5
CASSYPPSGGQETQYF
TGTGCCAGCAGTTACCCTCCTAGCGGGGGACAGGAGACCCAGTACTTC
>TRBJ2-1|-|-|TRBV7-3
CASSLIVGDNEQFF
TGTGCCAGCAGCTTAATTGTAGGAGACAATGAGCAGTTCTTC
>TRBJ2-7|-|-|TRBV27
CASSFHKTGPTYEQYF
TGTGCCAGCAGTTTCCACAAAACAGGGCCGACTTACGAGCAGTACTTC
>TRBJ1-2|-|-|TRBV11-2
CASSFGGSYGYTF
TGTGCCAGCAGCTTCGGCGGAAGCTATGGCTACACCTTC
>TRBJ2-5|once|-|TRBV5-1
CASSPSKTTETQYF
TGCGCCAGCAGCCCATCCAAGACAACAGAGACCCAGTACTTC
>TRBJ2-7|medium-sized|-|TRBV27
CASSLGRTYEQYF
TGTGCCAGCAGTTTGGGGCGGACCTACGAGCAGTACTTC
>TRBJ2-7|once|-|TRBV10-3
CAISEPPYEQYF
TGTGCCATCAGTGAGCCTCCCTACGAGCAGTACTTC
>TRBJ2-6|-|TRBD1|TRBV19
CASSIAGGSSGANVLTF
TGTGCCAGTAGTATAGCAGGGGGCAGCTCTGGGGCCAACGTCCTGACTTTC
>TRBJ2-7|once|-|TRBV6-5
CASRQGGGTYEQYF
TGTGCCAGCAGGCAAGGTGGCGGGACCTACGAGCAGTACTTC
>TRBJ2-5|-|TRBD2|TRBV7-9
CASSSSGTRHRETQYF
TGTGCCAGCAGCTCGAGCGGGACCCGACACCGGGAGACCCAGTACTTC
>TRBJ2-1|-|TRBD2|TRBV23-1
CASSQLKTSGPYNEQFF
TGCGCCAGCAGTCAACTTAAAACTAGCGGTCCCTACAATGAGCAGTTCTTC
>TRBJ1-5|-|TRBD1|TRBV11-3
CASSLGGDYRQGVNQPQHF
TGTGCCAGCAGCTTAGGGGGCGATTATCGACAGGGGGTCAACCAGCCCCAGCATTTT
>TRBJ1-1|-|TRBD1|TRBV6-6
CASRNLQGKNTEAFF
TGTGCCAGCAGAAACTTACAGGGGAAGAACACTGAAGCTTTCTTT
>TRBJ2-7|-|-|TRBV29-1
CSVEGESRTYEQYF
TGCAGCGTTGAAGGAGAGAGCCGCACCTACGAGCAGTACTTC
>TRBJ2-3|-|-|TRBV11-2
CASTPSTDTQYF
TGTGCCAGCACCCCTTCGACAGATACGCAGTATTTT
>TRBJ2-1|-|-|TRBV14
CASSQGGGSYNEQFF
TGTGCCAGCAGCCAAGGAGGGGGCTCCTACAATGAGCAGTTCTTC
>TRBJ1-2|-|TRBD1|TRBV19
CASRPRTGGFDGYTF
TGTGCCAGTCGCCCTAGGACAGGGGGCTTTGATGGCTACACCTTC